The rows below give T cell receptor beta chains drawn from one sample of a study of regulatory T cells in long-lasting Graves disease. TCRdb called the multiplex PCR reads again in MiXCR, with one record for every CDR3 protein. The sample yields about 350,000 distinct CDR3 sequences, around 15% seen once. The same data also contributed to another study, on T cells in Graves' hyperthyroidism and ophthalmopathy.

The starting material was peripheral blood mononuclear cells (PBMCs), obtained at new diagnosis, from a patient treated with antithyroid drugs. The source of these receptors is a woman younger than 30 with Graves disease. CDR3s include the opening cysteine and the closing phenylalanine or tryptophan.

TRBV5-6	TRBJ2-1	CASSRESGPGQFF
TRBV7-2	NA	CASSLGSGFETQYF
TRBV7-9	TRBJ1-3	CASSLQTVYPPQNTIYF
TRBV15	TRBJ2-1	CATTDGLAGGLFQFF
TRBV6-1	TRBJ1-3	CASRRDSGTGNTIYF
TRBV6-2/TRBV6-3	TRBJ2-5	CASSYSNDRETQYF
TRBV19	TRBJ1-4	CASKGDATNEKLFF
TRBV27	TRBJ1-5	CASGTTGPQHF
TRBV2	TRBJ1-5	CASSEGQRNQPQHF
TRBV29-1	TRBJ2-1	CSESPSGRAYNEQFF
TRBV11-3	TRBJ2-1	CASSLSKPGLGAYNEQFF
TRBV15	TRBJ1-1	CATSRDRVGTEAFF
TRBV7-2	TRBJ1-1	CASSATGLNTEAFF
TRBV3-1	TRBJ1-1	CASSLTARAHTEAFF
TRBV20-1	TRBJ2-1	CSARGTSGVGYNEQFF
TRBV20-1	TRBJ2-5	CSATTSGGLQETQYF
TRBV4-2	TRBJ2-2	CASSPSGRAVTGELFF
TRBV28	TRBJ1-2	CASRLGRLNYGYTF
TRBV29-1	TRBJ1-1	CSVEALQTRVEAFF
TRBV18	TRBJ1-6	CASSPFKGSNSPLHF
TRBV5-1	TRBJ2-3	CASSRGGPSSDTQYF
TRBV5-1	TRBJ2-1	CASSTTGPLQFF
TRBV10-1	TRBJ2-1	CASSESGGLGPEQFF
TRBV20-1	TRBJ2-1	CSAPGRNPGQREQFF
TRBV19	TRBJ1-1	CASSMVGTEAFF
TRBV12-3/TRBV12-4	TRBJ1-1	CASSPLGEAFF
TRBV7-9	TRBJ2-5	CASSFDVETQYF
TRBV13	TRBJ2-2	CASSLVLLAGNTGELFF
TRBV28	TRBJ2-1	CASSPGGAQYNEQFF
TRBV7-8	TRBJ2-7	CASSGRWDEQYF
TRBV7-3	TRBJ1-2	CASSTSGLDGYTF
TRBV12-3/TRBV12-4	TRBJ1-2	CASRRTGGDYGYTF
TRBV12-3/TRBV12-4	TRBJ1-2	CASSLAGTGRYGYTF
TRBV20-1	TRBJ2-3	CSAREASGSTDTQYF
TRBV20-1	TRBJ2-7	CSASGSYEQYF
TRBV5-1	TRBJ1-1	CASSLRSGGTEAFF
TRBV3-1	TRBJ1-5	CASSQGQFSNQPQHF
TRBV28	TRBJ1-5	CASSIVVGLGTQPQHF
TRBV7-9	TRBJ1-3	CASTRTGPYGNTIYF
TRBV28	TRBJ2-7	CASSSWTSGGTNEQYF
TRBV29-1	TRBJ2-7	CSVSGRSSYEQYF
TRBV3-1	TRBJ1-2	CASSQLTADMGGYTF
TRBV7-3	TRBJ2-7	CASSIAGSYEQYF
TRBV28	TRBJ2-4	CASSLGGQGGNIQYF
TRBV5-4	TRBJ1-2	CASSQRLTGASGYTF
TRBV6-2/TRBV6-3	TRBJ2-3	CASSYLGEDTQYF
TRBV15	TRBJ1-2	CATSRPTGGYGYTF
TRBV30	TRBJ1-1	CAWSVGAQENTEAFF
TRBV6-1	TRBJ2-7	CASTLKPIGYEQYF
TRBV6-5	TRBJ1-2	CASSYSGTKGTANYGYTF
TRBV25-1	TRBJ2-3	CASSETGVRTDTQYF
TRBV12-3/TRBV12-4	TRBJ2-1	CASRWTSSYNEQFF
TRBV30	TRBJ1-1	CAWSPRGAIHTEAFF
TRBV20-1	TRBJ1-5	CSARHGRDQPQHF
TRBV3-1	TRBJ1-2	CASSQGPNYGYTF
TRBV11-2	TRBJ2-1	CASSLGSGSSRYNEQFF
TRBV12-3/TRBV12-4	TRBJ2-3	CASRRAGGNTDTQYF
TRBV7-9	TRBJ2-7	CASSPGAGGISYEQYF
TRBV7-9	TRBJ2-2	CASSLTSGTRTGELFF